Shown below are 26 T cell receptor beta chains from a single sample sequenced in a study of naive and memory T cell subsets. The antigens these receptors bind are not known. Both TRBC1 and TRBC2 were covered by a beta constant-region primer of two equimolar oligonucleotides. Four rounds of PCR amplified the ligated cDNA using nested alpha and beta constant-region primers plus SP2. TCRdb re-analysed the UMI-ligation and nested PCR reads in MiXCR, keeping a single row per CDR3 protein. The sample contains roughly 100,000 distinct CDR3 sequences, more than 14% of which appear only once. Study outcomes and limitations: Especially in CD8 cells, naive repertoires contained a few larger clonotypes, possibly CD45RA-re-expressing memory cells.

The sequenced material came from naive CD8+ T cells from blood. Receptors were obtained from a human donor in good health.

As for this clonotype: Since a much larger clone is just one base distant, this may be a read error. This chain joins TRBV7-9 and TRBJ1-1; D gene unclear. CDR1 and CDR2 (germline): SEHNR, FQNEAQ (reference sequence). The CDR3 extends over 12 amino acids. The V and J ends lost 4 bases and 1 base respectively, with 4 bases between them. The DNA for the CDR3 is TGTGCCAGCAGCTCCCCGAACACTGAAGCTTTCTTT. It codes for CASSSPNTEAFF.

In its sample, this clonotype was seen a few times. V is TRBV11-2 and J is TRBJ1-1; possibly TRBD1 for D (5 bases). CDR1 is SGHAT, CDR2 FQNNGV, per germline. V was cut by 0 bases and J by 3 bases, with 20 bases left in between. This CDR3 comprises 18 residues. This CDR3 is CASSLESGPGYKDTEAFF. DNA of the CDR3: TGTGCCAGCAGCTTAGAGAGTGGGCCAGGGTATAAGGACACTGAAGCTTTCTTT.

The chain has TRBV12-3 or TRBV12-4 and TRBJ2-7; 9 bases line up with TRBD2. There are 16 residues in the CDR3. J lost 3 bases, V lost 5 bases, and 11 bases had no gene match. The CDR3 bases are TGTGCCAGCAGTGAAACTGGGACTAGCTTCGTCTACGAGCAGTACTTC. Translated, it gives CASSETGTSFVYEQYF.

V usage is TRBV20-1 and J usage is TRBJ2-7; 7 bases are a match to TRBD2. This CDR3 is built from 14 residues. V gave up 0 bases and J gave up 2 bases; unmatched junction bases: 4. The germline V gene has CDR1 DFQATT and CDR2 SNEGSKA (reference sequence). Written as DNA, the CDR3 is TGCAGTGCTAGAGACCAGCGGGATACCTACGAGCAGTACTTC. Encoded protein: CSARDQRDTYEQYF.

This clonotype was detected a few times. J is TRBJ1-1 and V is TRBV7-9; tentatively, D is TRBD1 (5 bases). Trimming took off 4 bases at V and 4 bases at J, with 13 bases between the two ends. Looked up from germline, CDR1 is SEHNR and CDR2 is FQNEAQ (reference sequence). This CDR3 has 14 amino acids. CDR3 sequence: CASSSPGESTEAFF. The CDR3 region has the DNA TGTGCCAGCAGCTCCCCGGGGGAGAGCACTGAAGCTTTCTTT.

This clonotype showed up many times. This rearrangement joins TRBV7-3 to TRBJ2-1; tentatively, D is TRBD1 or TRBD2 (6 bases each). Trimming removed 2 bases from V and 7 bases from J, with 9 bases in between. The CDR3 contains 13 residues. Germline values: CDR1 SGHTA, CDR2 FQGTGA. In DNA form, the CDR3 reads TGTGCCAGCAGCTTAGGGGGGCTTAATGAGCAGTTCTTC. Encoded protein: CASSLGGLNEQFF.

This clonotype was recorded a few times. The chain joins TRBV10-3 to TRBJ2-1, with D maybe TRBD2 (7 bases). Per germline, CDR1 ENHRY and CDR2 SYGVKD. The CDR3 covers 14 residues. V gave up 0 bases and J gave up 10 bases, with 13 bases separating them. As DNA, the CDR3 is TGTGCCATCAGTGAGTCAGGGGGGGGGAGGGAGCAGTTCTTC. Its protein product is CAISESGGGREQFF.

This clonotype was found a few times. The chain links TRBV20-1 to TRBJ2-1; 12 nucleotides line up with TRBD2. Germline V lookup: CDR1 DFQATT, CDR2 SNEGSKA (reference sequence). Trimming removed 4 bases from V and 3 bases from J; junction bases left unmatched: 7. The CDR3 length is 16 residues. As DNA, the CDR3 is TGCAGTGCTACAAGGACTAGCGGGGATTACTACAATGAGCAGTTCTTC. It encodes CSATRTSGDYYNEQFF.

This chain joins TRBV12-3 or TRBV12-4 and TRBJ2-1, with TRBD1 as a possible D gene (5 bases). Trimming pared 3 bases from V and 7 bases from J, leaving 7 bases between. The length of the CDR3 is 12 residues. The CDR3, as DNA: TGTGCCAGCAGTTTCAGGGTGAATGAGCAGTTCTTC. Protein: CASSFRVNEQFF.

In this sample, this clonotype turned up a few times. The rearrangement joins TRBV7-9 to TRBJ2-7, with 8 positions matching TRBD2. The CDR3 spans 14 residues. Germline V CDR1 and CDR2: SEHNR, FQNEAQ (reference sequence). V lost 5 bases and J lost 4; bases outside the gene matches: 7. For the CDR3, the DNA is TGTGCCAGCAGCGACGGACTAGCCCCTTACGAGCAGTACTTC. Amino acids: CASSDGLAPYEQYF.

The V gene is TRBV11-2, the J gene TRBJ2-7; the match to TRBD2 covers 13 bases. Germline assignment: CDR1 SGHAT and CDR2 FQNNGV. J was trimmed by 7 bases and V by 5 bases; bases with no gene match: 11. The CDR3 extends over 16 amino acids. CDR3 region: CASSPRTSGGAEEQYF. Here the CDR3 DNA reads TGTGCCAGCAGCCCCCGCACTAGCGGGGGGGCTGAGGAGCAGTACTTC. The whole variable domain, filled in from reference TRBV11-2 and TRBJ2-7, reads EAGVAQSPRYKIIEKRQSVAFWCNPISGHATLYWYQQILGQGPKLLIQFQNNGVVDDSQLPKDRFSAERLKGVDSTLKIQPAKLEDSAVYLCASSPRTSGGAEEQYFGPGTRLTVT.

This chain links TRBV12-3 or TRBV12-4 with TRBJ2-7, with 7 bases aligning to TRBD2. The CDR3 contains 14 residues. Trimming cost V 4 bases and J 4 bases; bases outside gene matches: 7. CDR3: CASSWAGVEYEQYF. The CDR3 nucleotides read TGTGCCAGCAGTTGGGCGGGAGTTGAGTACGAGCAGTACTTC.

This clonotype was detected a few times. The CDR3 DNA sequence: TGCAGCGTTGTAGGAGACAGGGTGGTGAGCTCCTACAATGAGCAGTTCTTC. Translation: CSVVGDRVVSSYNEQFF. The rearrangement joins TRBV29-1 to TRBJ2-1; 7 bases align to TRBD1. With 4 bases clipped from V and 0 bases from J, the junction kept 12 bases outside the gene matches. The CDR3 has 17 residues. CDR1 is SQVTM, CDR2 ANQGSEA, per germline.

The chain is built from TRBV12-3 or TRBV12-4 and TRBJ1-2; D uncertain. The CDR3 extends over 12 amino acids. With 7 bases removed from V and 1 base from J, the gap between germline ends came to 7 bases. The CDR3 sequence: CASTRINYGYTF. Here the CDR3 DNA reads TGTGCCAGCACACGGATTAACTATGGCTACACCTTC.

The CDR3 DNA follows: TGTGCCATCAGTGAGTTGTTAGATATCTACGAGCAGTACTTC. It translates to CAISELLDIYEQYF. This chain connects TRBV10-3 to TRBJ2-7; D gene ambiguous. Germline CDR1 and CDR2: ENHRY and SYGVKD. Trimming stripped 1 base from V and 3 bases from J, with 10 bases between. The CDR3 consists of 14 residues.

Ten or more counts support this clonotype. This chain links TRBV5-6 with TRBJ2-1, with D hard to call. Trimming shortened V by 4 bases and J by 3 bases, and 14 bases separated the two germline ends. The CDR3 totals 15 residues. Per germline, CDR1 SGHDT and CDR2 YYEEEE. In nucleotides, the CDR3 is TGTGCCAGCAGCCTCCGGGCTAGTTACTACAATGAGCAGTTCTTC. Its translation: CASSLRASYYNEQFF. The full variable domain, in which reference TRBV5-6 and TRBJ2-1 provide the parts outside the CDR3, is DAGVTQSPTHLIKTRGQQVTLRCSPKSGHDTVSWYQQALGQGPQFIFQYYEEEERQRGNFPDRFSGHQFPNYSSELNVNALLLGDSALYLCASSLRASYYNEQFFGPGTRLTVL.

V gene TRBV20-1 combines with J gene TRBJ2-7; D perhaps matches TRBD1 (6 bases). Trimming cost V 3 bases and J 1 base, with 10 bases left between them. The germline gives CDR1 DFQATT, CDR2 SNEGSKA (reference sequence). This CDR3 has 13 residues. CDR3 DNA sequence: TGCAGTGCTAGGCGGACAGATTCCTACGAGCAGTACTTC. Protein product: CSARRTDSYEQYF.

The sample holds many counts of this clonotype. This chain connects TRBV6-5 to TRBJ2-2; possibly TRBD2 for D (5 bases). The CDR3 runs to 14 residues. Germline CDR1 reads MNHEY; CDR2 reads SVGAGI. V lost 5 bases and J lost 7, with 14 bases in between. CDR3 coding DNA: TGTGCCAGCAGTGAACTAGGATATAACGGGGAGCTGTTTTTT. It codes for CASSELGYNGELFF.

This sequence joins TRBV13 and TRBJ2-5, with TRBD1 matching over 7 bases. CDR3 size: 14 residues. The V and J ends lost 3 bases and 3 bases, in that order; junction bases with no gene match: 4. Germline V gene sequence: CDR1 PRHDT, CDR2 FYEKMQ (reference sequence). The DNA for the CDR3 is TGTGCCAGCAGCTTGAGAGGGACAGAAGAGACCCAGTACTTC. Translation gives CASSLRGTEETQYF.

In this sample, this clonotype turned up many times. The chain joins TRBV4-2 to TRBJ1-4; TRBD1 aligns across 7 bases. The V gene's germline CDR1 is LGHNA and CDR2 YNFKEQ. Losses at the gene ends were 0 bases for V and 5 bases for J; bases not matched to a gene: 6. CDR3 length: 16 residues. In nucleotides, the CDR3 is TGTGCCAGCAGCCAAGACCGGGACAGCCGAAATGAAAAACTGTTTTTT. This encodes CASSQDRDSRNEKLFF.

In this sample, this clonotype turned up a few times. This chain's CDR3 is CASSSDIYGYTF. The DNA for the CDR3 is TGTGCCAGCAGCTCCGACATCTATGGCTACACCTTC. This sequence joins TRBV11-1 and TRBJ1-2; D call uncertain. The CDR3 contains 12 residues. V was shortened by 4 bases and J by 4 bases, with 7 bases between the two germline ends. Germline CDR1 SGHAT, CDR2 FQDESV (reference sequence). Supplemented by reference TRBV11-1 and TRBJ1-2, the full variable domain reads EAEVAQSPRYKITEKSQAVAFWCDPISGHATLYWYRQILGQGPELLVQFQDESVVDDSQLPKDRFSAERLKGVDSTLKIQPAELGDSAMYLCASSSDIYGYTFGSGTRLTVV.

The chain carries TRBV7-9 and TRBJ2-1; D may be TRBD2 (6 bases). Germline V gives CDR1 SEHNR, CDR2 FQNEAQ (reference sequence). This CDR3 comprises 16 residues. V lost 2 bases and J 4 bases, leaving 15 bases between the germline ends. The CDR3 region is CASSLLSGGEYNEQFF. The CDR3 DNA is TGTGCCAGCAGCTTATTGAGCGGAGGGGAGTACAATGAGCAGTTCTTC. The full variable domain, its missing parts supplied by reference TRBV7-9 and TRBJ2-1, is DTGVSQNPRHKITKRGQNVTFRCDPISEHNRLYWYRQTLGQGPEFLTYFQNEAQLEKSRLLSDRFSAERPKGSFSTLEIQRTEQGDSAMYLCASSLLSGGEYNEQFFGPGTRLTVL.

This clonotype has ten or more counts. The J gene is TRBJ2-4, the V gene TRBV11-2; D is undetermined. V was clipped by 4 bases and J by 5 bases, with 12 bases between them. The V gene's germline CDR1 is SGHAT and CDR2 FQNNGV. The CDR3 loop spans 14 amino acids. The CDR3 is CASSSAPPENIQYF. DNA for the CDR3: TGTGCCAGCAGCTCCGCCCCCCCTGAAAACATTCAGTACTTC.

This chain joins TRBV20-1 and TRBJ2-1; no definite D call. From germline, CDR1 is DFQATT and CDR2 SNEGSKA (reference sequence). There are 10 residues in the CDR3. The V and J ends lost 2 bases and 8 bases respectively, with 4 bases between them. The CDR3 here is CSARTDEQFF. CDR3 DNA: TGCAGTGCTAGAACGGATGAGCAGTTCTTC.

There are a few counts of this clonotype. The CDR3 is CASSLSSTETQYF. CDR3 bases: TGTGCCAGCAGTTTAAGCTCCACGGAGACCCAGTACTTC. The rearrangement joins TRBV12-3 or TRBV12-4 to TRBJ2-5; D is ambiguous. Trimming took 2 bases from V and 5 from J, leaving 9 bases between them. The CDR3 is made up of 13 amino acids.

The chain links TRBV7-9 to TRBJ2-1; D gene unclear. The germline V gene encodes CDR1 SEHNR and CDR2 FQNEAQ (reference sequence). The germline V and J ends were trimmed by 7 bases and 7 bases, with 8 bases remaining between them. The CDR3 spans 11 residues. The CDR3 sequence: CASKTLNEQFF. CDR3 bases: TGTGCCAGCAAAACTCTTAATGAGCAGTTCTTC.